Below, 3 T cell receptor beta chains from the same sample are listed, as sequenced in a study of T cell repertoires in cytomegalovirus infection. TCRdb reprocessed the reads with MiXCR, giving one entry per CDR3 protein. The sample holds 100,000 to 120,000 distinct CDR3 sequences; under 35% are singletons and the top ten take 41%. Their specific antigens are unknown. Sequencing used CD8+ T cells from cultured PBMCs, obtained from culture after CMV antigen stimulation. The receptors come from a human donor in good health (CMV status not recorded). Some clones in this sample may be carry-over from other donors' samples.

This clonotype has only a few counts. The rearrangement joins TRBV4-3 to TRBJ2-7, with 7 positions matching TRBD1. CDR3 length equals 15 residues. J was trimmed by 2 bases and V by 1 base; bases with no gene match: 5. Germline V gene lookup returns CDR1 LGHNA and CDR2 YSLEER. The DNA for the CDR3 is TGCGCCAGCAGCCAAGTCACAGGGGTTACCTACGAGCAGTACTTC. Its translation is CASSQVTGVTYEQYF.

The chain uses TRBV7-6 and TRBJ2-1; no reliable D call. V lost 4 bases and J lost 5, with 18 bases in between. Germline values: CDR1 SGHVS, CDR2 FNYEAQ. The CDR3 spans 16 residues. For the CDR3, the DNA is TGTGCCAGCAGCTCACACCTAGTCACGTTTGACAATGAGCAGTTCTTC. Translated, it gives CASSSHLVTFDNEQFF.

The gene calls are TRBV15 and TRBJ2-7; D is unclear. V lost 8 bases, J lost 6 bases, and 17 bases lay in between. The CDR3 runs to 13 residues. CDR1 is LNHNV, CDR2 YYDKDF, per germline (reference sequence). This chain's CDR3 is CATRPYKIFEQYF. The CDR3, as DNA: TGTGCCACCCGCCCCTACAAAATATTCGAGCAGTACTTC.